A selection of T cell receptor beta chains follows, all from one sample in a study of cytomegalovirus exposure and HLA in healthy donors. Profiled with immunoSEQ multiplex PCR; TCRdb holds only in-frame clones, not every one. The sample gives about 91,000 clones, around 60% of which show up once; 2.3% is in the top ten. The material sequenced was PBMCs. The source of these receptors is a human donor in good health. The CDR3 runs from the conserved cysteine through the conserved F or W. D genes are given only for firm matches. For some rows the clone size is stated as once, few or many, or as a class when expanded; others skip it.

V: TRBV4-3; D: .; size: few; J: TRBJ1-6; DNA: TGCGCCAGCAGCCAGGATCACAGGGCTCATTCACCCCTCCACTTT; CDR3: CASSQDHRAHSPLHF
V: TRBV11-2; D: TRBD1; size: .; J: TRBJ2-3; DNA: TGTGCCAGCAGCTTAAAATACAGGGGTCACCCAGATACGCAGTATTTT; CDR3: CASSLKYRGHPDTQYF
V: TRBV9; D: .; size: .; J: TRBJ1-1; DNA: TGTGCCAGCAGCGTCCTTATGAACACTGAAGCTTTCTTT; CDR3: CASSVLMNTEAFF
V: TRBV29-1; D: TRBD1; size: few; J: TRBJ1-6; DNA: TGCAGCGTTAAAGCTACAGGGGATAATTCACCCCTCCACTTT; CDR3: CSVKATGDNSPLHF
V: TRBV5-4; D: TRBD1; size: once; J: TRBJ1-5; DNA: TGTGCCAGCAGCTTGGTGACAGGGGGCATGAATCAGCCCCAGCATTTT; CDR3: CASSLVTGGMNQPQHF
V: TRBV5-1; D: TRBD1; size: few; J: TRBJ1-2; DNA: TGCGCCAGCAGCTTGGGGACAGGGATTGCAATGAACTATGGCTACACCTTC; CDR3: CASSLGTGIAMNYGYTF
V: TRBV6-1; D: TRBD2; size: .; J: TRBJ2-1; DNA: TGTGCCAGCATCACGACGGGGGGAGAGCAGTTCTTC; CDR3: CASITTGGEQFF
V: TRBV19; D: .; size: .; J: TRBJ1-2; DNA: TGTGCCAGTAGTATAGGGAGAGAGGACAGAATTGGCTACACCTTC; CDR3: CASSIGREDRIGYTF
V: TRBV11-2; D: .; size: .; J: TRBJ2-5; DNA: TGTGCCAGCAGCTTGGGTTTCGGGGAGACCCAGTACTTC; CDR3: CASSLGFGETQYF
V: TRBV5-1; D: TRBD2; size: .; J: TRBJ2-1; DNA: TGCGCCAGCAGCTTTACCGGGACTACTTACAATGAGCAGTTCTTC; CDR3: CASSFTGTTYNEQFF
V: TRBV4-1; D: .; size: few; J: TRBJ2-2; DNA: TGCGCCATATCGTGGGGGGAGCGAGCCGGGGAGCTGTTTTTT; CDR3: CAISWGERAGELFF
V: TRBV5-4; D: TRBD2; size: .; J: TRBJ2-5; DNA: TGTGCCAGCAGCACTAGCGTTTCCCTCCAAGAGACCCAGTACTTC; CDR3: CASSTSVSLQETQYF
V: TRBV4-2; D: TRBD1; size: .; J: TRBJ1-2; DNA: TGTGCCAGCAGCCAGAGGACAGGGGAGGGCGACTATGGCTACACCTTC; CDR3: CASSQRTGEGDYGYTF
V: TRBV9; D: .; size: few; J: TRBJ1-4; DNA: TGTGCCAGCACTTCGACACCCTACAATGAAAAACTGTTTTTT; CDR3: CASTSTPYNEKLFF
V: TRBV25-1; D: TRBD1; size: .; J: TRBJ1-4; DNA: TGTGCCAGCAGGGAGGGACAGGGAAGGAGTGCAACTAATGAAAAACTGTTTTTT; CDR3: CASREGQGRSATNEKLFF
V: TRBV7-2; D: TRBD2; size: .; J: TRBJ2-3; DNA: TGTGCCAGCAGCTGGGGACTAGCGGGGGTCACAGATACGCAGTATTTT; CDR3: CASSWGLAGVTDTQYF
V: TRBV19; D: TRBD1; size: .; J: TRBJ2-2; DNA: TGTGCCAGTAGTATAGATCGGGACAGGGGGCTGTTTTTT; CDR3: CASSIDRDRGLFF
V: TRBV7-2; D: .; size: .; J: TRBJ2-5; DNA: TGTGCCAGCAGCTCGACCGGGCCAGGGGGGCTAATCGAGACCCAGTACTTC; CDR3: CASSSTGPGGLIETQYF
V: TRBV11-2; D: TRBD1; size: once; J: TRBJ2-6; DNA: TGTGCCAGCAGCTTAGGGCACAGGGGGAGCCACTCTGGGGCCAACGTCCTGACTTTC; CDR3: CASSLGHRGSHSGANVLTF
V: TRBV11-3; D: .; size: .; J: TRBJ1-3; DNA: TGTGCCAGCAGCTACTACGGAGGGGGGGACACCATATATTTT; CDR3: CASSYYGGGDTIYF